The text below deals with one T cell receptor beta chain. No more than 2 weeks before study entry, exposed participants had met a case of COVID-19. This specimen comes from a study of blood T cell repertoires in COVID-19. Germline V gives CDR1 MRHNA, CDR2 SNTAGT. Deletions cut 5 bases from V and 6 bases from J, with 10 bases between. The CDR3 consists of 13 residues. Sequencing used immunoSEQ multiplex PCR; TCRdb keeps in-frame clones, though not all of them. The table has about 430,000 clones, 70% to 90% seen once. The rearrangement uses TRBV6-4 and TRBJ2-2, with TRBD1 as a possible D gene (5 bases). Material for sequencing was PBMCs or T cells enriched from blood (not recorded which). The TCR originated in a woman aged 18-29 years who had been exposed to COVID-19. The CDR3 DNA sequence: TGTGCCAGCAGTCGGACAAGTCCCGGGGAGCTGTTTTTT. Translation: CASSRTSPGELFF.